The rows below give T cell receptor beta chains drawn from one sample of a study of a mutant IDH1 vaccine in newly diagnosed glioma. Sequencing was performed with immunoSEQ multiplex PCR; in TCRdb, only in-frame clones are kept and a portion is missing. Here the sample spans fewer than 45,000 clones, 80% to 90% being singletons. These TCRs are of unknown antigen specificity. The sequencing here drew on PBMCs, taken from a glioma patient whose treatment included an IDH1 peptide vaccine. Receptors originate from a middle-aged man with glioma. The CDR3 runs from the conserved cysteine through the conserved F or W. The D gene is left open where the match is weak. Expanded clones are given a class, and other clones once, few, many or no size at all.

v_gene	d_gene	j_gene	abundance	CDR3aa	CDR3nt
TRBV29-1	-	TRBJ1-2	-	CSVLGVVTRGANYGYTF	TGCAGCGTTCTAGGGGTCGTCACCAGAGGTGCTAACTATGGCTACACCTTC
TRBV6-6	TRBD1	TRBJ2-7	-	CASTFMGQFYEQYF	TGTGCCAGCACATTCATGGGACAGTTCTACGAGCAGTACTTC
TRBV6-1	-	TRBJ1-2	-	CASRPGRDYGYTF	TGTGCCAGCAGGCCCGGGAGGGACTATGGCTACACCTTC
TRBV13	-	TRBJ1-3	-	CASSLDRGNTIYF	TGTGCCAGCAGCCTCGACAGGGGAAACACCATATATTTT
TRBV7-2	-	TRBJ1-5	-	CASSPESKGQPQHF	TGTGCCAGCAGCCCAGAAAGCAAAGGGCAGCCCCAGCATTTT
TRBV2	TRBD1	TRBJ2-3	-	CASSGTGVPTSTDTQYF	TGTGCCAGCAGTGGGACAGGGGTTCCTACTAGCACAGATACGCAGTATTTT
TRBV27	TRBD2	TRBJ2-1	-	CASSLIAGFPYNEQFF	TGTGCCAGCAGTTTGATAGCGGGATTTCCCTACAATGAGCAGTTCTTC
TRBV28	-	TRBJ1-2	-	CASILTGLRGIGGYTF	TGTGCCAGCATCCTCACAGGGCTGCGGGGAATAGGCGGCTACACCTTC
TRBV7-9	TRBD2	TRBJ2-1	-	CASSLVGSGASFEQFF	TGTGCCAGCAGCTTAGTGGGTAGCGGGGCCAGTTTTGAGCAGTTCTTC
TRBV4-2	TRBD2	TRBJ2-3	-	CASTAAVAGADTQYF	TGTGCCAGCACCGCGGCGGTAGCGGGAGCAGATACGCAGTATTTT
TRBV9	-	TRBJ2-1	-	CASSVNENEQFF	TGTGCCAGCAGCGTCAACGAGAATGAGCAGTTCTTC
TRBV4-1	TRBD2	TRBJ2-5	-	CASSQESGSTRKTQYF	TGCGCCAGCAGCCAAGAGAGCGGGAGCACCCGAAAGACCCAGTACTTC
TRBV9	TRBD2	TRBJ2-2	once	CASSVATSGAEGELFF	TGTGCCAGCAGCGTAGCTACTAGCGGGGCGGAGGGGGAGCTGTTTTTT
TRBV11-2	TRBD2	TRBJ2-6	-	CASSLGLAGRSGANVLTF	TGTGCCAGCAGCCTGGGACTAGCGGGCCGCTCTGGGGCCAACGTCCTGACTTTC
TRBV7-2	-	TRBJ2-1	-	CASSWQGRSEQFF	TGTGCCAGCAGCTGGCAGGGGCGGAGTGAGCAGTTCTTC
TRBV28	-	TRBJ2-7	-	CASTGKYEQYF	TGTGCCAGCACAGGAAAATACGAGCAGTACTTC
TRBV9	TRBD1	TRBJ1-6	-	CASSGGQANNSPLHF	TGTGCCAGCAGCGGTGGACAGGCCAATAATTCACCCCTCCACTTT